This TCR beta chain was found in a study of T cell responses to AZD1222 COVID-19 vaccine. The assay was immunoSEQ multiplex PCR, and TCRdb's table has in-frame clones only and misses some. The sample has under 150,000 clones; 90% to 95% are singletons. The study, taken as a whole, reports: Nearly half of spike-specific TCRs reportedly go after variant regions that carry no mutations. No day 14 peak samples; only post-peak repertoires were characterized. Donors were chiefly white British, with a greater number of females, and clonal diversity was perhaps underestimated. Seropositivity was recorded at baseline in only five to seven AZD1222 recipients.

To note about this clone: Its matching antigen is unknown.

The CDR3 runs to 13 residues. V lost 8 bases and J lost 5, with 15 bases in between. Looked up from germline, CDR1 is MDHEN and CDR2 is SYDVKM. This specimen was peripheral blood, taken on day 0 of AZD1222 vaccination. This clonotype was obtained from an adult in good health. This rearrangement joins TRBV28 to TRBJ1-2; TRBD1 might be the D (6 bases). The CDR3, as DNA: TGTGCCAGCTCTACGGGGGCCTCTTATGGCTACACCTTC. Translating it yields CASSTGASYGYTF.